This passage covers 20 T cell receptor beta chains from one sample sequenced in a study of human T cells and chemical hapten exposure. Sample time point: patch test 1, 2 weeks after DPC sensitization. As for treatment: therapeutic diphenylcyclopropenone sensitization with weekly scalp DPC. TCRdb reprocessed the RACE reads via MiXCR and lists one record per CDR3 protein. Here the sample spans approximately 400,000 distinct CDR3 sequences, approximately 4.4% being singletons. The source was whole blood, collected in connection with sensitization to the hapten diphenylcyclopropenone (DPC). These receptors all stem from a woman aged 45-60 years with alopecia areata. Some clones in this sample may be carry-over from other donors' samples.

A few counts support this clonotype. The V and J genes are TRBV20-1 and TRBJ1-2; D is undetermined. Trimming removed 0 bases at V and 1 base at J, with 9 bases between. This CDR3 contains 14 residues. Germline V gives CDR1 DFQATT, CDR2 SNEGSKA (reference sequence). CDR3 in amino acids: CSARDQWSNYGYTF. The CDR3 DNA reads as TGCAGTGCTAGAGATCAGTGGAGTAACTATGGCTACACCTTC.

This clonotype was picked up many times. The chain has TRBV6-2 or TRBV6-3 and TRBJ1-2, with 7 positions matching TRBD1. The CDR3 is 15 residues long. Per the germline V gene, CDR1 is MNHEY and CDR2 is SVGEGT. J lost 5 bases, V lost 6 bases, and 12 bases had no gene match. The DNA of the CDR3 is TGTGCCAGCAGAAACCAGACACAGGGGAGGTATGGCTACACCTTC. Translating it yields CASRNQTQGRYGYTF.

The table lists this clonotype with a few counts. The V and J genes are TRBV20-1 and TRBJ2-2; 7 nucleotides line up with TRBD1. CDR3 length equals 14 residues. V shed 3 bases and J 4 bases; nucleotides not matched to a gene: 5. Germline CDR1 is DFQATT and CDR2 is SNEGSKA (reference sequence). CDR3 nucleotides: TGCAGTGCTAGGACAGGGCCGGGCACCGGGGAGCTGTTTTTT. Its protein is CSARTGPGTGELFF.

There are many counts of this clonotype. Here the CDR3 reads CASSLAGLERGETQYF. The CDR3 bases are TGCGCCAGCAGCTTGGCTGGACTAGAGAGAGGGGAGACCCAGTACTTC. This sequence joins TRBV5-1 and TRBJ2-5; TRBD2 aligns across 7 bases. The CDR3 is 16 residues long. From germline, CDR1 is SGHRS and CDR2 YFSETQ. V shed 0 bases and J 5 bases; nucleotides not matched to a gene: 10.

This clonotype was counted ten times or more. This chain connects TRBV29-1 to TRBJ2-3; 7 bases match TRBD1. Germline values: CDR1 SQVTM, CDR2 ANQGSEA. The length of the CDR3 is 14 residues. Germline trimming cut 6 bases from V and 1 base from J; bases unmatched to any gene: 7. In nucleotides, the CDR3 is TGCAGCGTCCAACTGGGACAGCGCACAGATACGCAGTATTTT. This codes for CSVQLGQRTDTQYF.

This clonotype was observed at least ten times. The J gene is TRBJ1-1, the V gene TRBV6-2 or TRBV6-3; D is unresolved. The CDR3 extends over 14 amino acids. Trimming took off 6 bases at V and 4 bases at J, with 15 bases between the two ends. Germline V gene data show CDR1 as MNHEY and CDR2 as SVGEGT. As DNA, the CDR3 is TGTGCCAGCAGATATTTACCTTCGGGCACTGAAGCTTTCTTT. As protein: CASRYLPSGTEAFF.

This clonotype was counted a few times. The CDR3 nucleotides read TGCGCCAGCAGCCAAGAAGCGGGATCAGAGACCCAGTACTTC. Protein sequence: CASSQEAGSETQYF. V usage is TRBV4-3 and J usage is TRBJ2-5; 7 bases map to TRBD2. V lost 0 bases and J lost 4; bases outside the gene matches: 2. This CDR3 is 14 amino acids long. Germline assignment: CDR1 LGHNA and CDR2 YSLEER.

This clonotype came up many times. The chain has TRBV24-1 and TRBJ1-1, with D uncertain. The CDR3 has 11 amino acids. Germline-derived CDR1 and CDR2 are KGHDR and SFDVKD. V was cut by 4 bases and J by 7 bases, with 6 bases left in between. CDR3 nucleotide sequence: TGTGCCACCAGTGAGGAGGGTGAAGCTTTCTTT. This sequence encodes CATSEEGEAFF.

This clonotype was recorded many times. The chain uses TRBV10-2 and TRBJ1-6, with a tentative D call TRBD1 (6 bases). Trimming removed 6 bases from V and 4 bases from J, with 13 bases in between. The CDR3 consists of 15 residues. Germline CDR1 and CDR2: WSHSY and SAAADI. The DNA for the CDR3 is TGCGCCAGCAGGGACAGCTCTTTATATAATTCACCCCTCCACTTT. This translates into CASRDSSLYNSPLHF.

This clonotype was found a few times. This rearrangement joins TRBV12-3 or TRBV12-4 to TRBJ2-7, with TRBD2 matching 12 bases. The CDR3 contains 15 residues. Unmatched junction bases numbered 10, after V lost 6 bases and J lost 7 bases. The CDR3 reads CASSPTSGRQWEQYF. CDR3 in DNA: TGTGCCAGCAGCCCCACTAGCGGGAGGCAATGGGAGCAGTACTTC.

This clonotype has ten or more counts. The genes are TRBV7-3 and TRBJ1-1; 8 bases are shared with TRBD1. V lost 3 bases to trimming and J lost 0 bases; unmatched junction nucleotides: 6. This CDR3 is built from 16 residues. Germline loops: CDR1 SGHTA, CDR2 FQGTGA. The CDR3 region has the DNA TGTGCCAGCAGCTTTCAGGGGGCGGAGGTGAACACTGAAGCTTTCTTT. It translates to CASSFQGAEVNTEAFF.

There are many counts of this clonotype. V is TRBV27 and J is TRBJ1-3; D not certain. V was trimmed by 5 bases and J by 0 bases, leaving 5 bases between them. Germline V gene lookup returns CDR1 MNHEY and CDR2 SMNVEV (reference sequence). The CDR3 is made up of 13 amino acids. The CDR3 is CASSIHSGNTIYF. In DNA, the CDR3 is TGTGCCAGCAGTATCCACTCTGGAAACACCATATATTTT.

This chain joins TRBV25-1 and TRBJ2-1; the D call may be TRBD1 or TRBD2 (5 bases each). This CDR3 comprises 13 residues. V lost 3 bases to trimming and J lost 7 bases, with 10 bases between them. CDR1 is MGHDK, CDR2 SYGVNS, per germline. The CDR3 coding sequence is TGTGCCAGCAGTGATAGGGGAGCGAATGAGCAGTTCTTC. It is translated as CASSDRGANEQFF. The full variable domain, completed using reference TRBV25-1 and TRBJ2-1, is EADIYQTPRYLVIGTGKKITLECSQTMGHDKMYWYQQDPGMELHLIHYSYGVNSTEKGDLSSESTVSRIRTEHFPLTLESARPSHTSQYLCASSDRGANEQFFGPGTRLTVL.

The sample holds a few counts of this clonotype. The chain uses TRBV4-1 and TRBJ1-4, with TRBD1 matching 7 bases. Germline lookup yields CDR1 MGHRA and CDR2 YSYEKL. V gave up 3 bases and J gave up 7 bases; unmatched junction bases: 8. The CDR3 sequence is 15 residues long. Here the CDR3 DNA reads TGCGCCAGCAGCCATTACGACAGGGAAGTTGAAAAACTGTTTTTT. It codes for CASSHYDREVEKLFF.

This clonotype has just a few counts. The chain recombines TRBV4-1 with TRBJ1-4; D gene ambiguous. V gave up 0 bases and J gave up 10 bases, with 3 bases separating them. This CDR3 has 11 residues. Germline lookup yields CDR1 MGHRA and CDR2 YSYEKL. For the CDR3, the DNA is TGCGCCAGCAGCCAAGAAAGAAAACTGTTTTTT. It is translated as CASSQERKLFF.

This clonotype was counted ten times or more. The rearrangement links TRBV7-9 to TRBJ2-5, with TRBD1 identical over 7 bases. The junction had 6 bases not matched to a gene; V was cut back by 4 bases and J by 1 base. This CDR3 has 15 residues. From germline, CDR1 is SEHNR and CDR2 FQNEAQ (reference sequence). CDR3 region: CASSSRTGGQETQYF. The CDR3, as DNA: TGTGCCAGCAGCTCGCGGACAGGAGGCCAAGAGACCCAGTACTTC.

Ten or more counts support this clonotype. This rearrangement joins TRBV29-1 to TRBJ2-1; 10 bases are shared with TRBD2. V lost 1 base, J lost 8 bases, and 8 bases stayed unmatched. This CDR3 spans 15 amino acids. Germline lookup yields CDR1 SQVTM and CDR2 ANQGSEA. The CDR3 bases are TGCAGCGTTGAAGGTCGAGCGGGAGGGAGCGATGAGCAGTTCTTC. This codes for CSVEGRAGGSDEQFF.

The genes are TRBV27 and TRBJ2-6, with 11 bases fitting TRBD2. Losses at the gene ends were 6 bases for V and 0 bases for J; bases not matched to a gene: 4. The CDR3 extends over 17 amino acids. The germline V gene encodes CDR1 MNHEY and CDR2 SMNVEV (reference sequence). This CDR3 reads CASSRSGGGSGANVLTF. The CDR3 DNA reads TGTGCCAGCAGCCGTAGCGGGGGGGGCTCTGGGGCCAACGTCCTGACTTTC. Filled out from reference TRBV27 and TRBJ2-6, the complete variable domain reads EAQVTQNPRYLITVTGKKLTVTCSQNMNHEYMSWYRQDPGLGLRQIYYSMNVEVTDKGDVPEGYKVSRKEKRNFPLILESPSPNQTSLYFCASSRSGGGSGANVLTFGAGSRLTVL.

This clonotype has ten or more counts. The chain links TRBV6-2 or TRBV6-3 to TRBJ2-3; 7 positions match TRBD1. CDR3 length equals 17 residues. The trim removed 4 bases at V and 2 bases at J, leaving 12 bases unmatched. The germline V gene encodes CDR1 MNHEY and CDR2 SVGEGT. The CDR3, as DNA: TGTGCCAGCAGTTCCGATACCGGGACAGCTGTCACAGATACGCAGTATTTT. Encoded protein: CASSSDTGTAVTDTQYF.

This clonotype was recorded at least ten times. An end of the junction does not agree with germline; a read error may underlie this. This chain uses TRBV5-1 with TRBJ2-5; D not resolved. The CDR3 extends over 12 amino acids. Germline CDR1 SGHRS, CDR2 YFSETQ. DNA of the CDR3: TGTGCCAGCAGTCTCCTCCAAGAGACCCAGTACTTC. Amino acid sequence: CASSLLQETQYF.